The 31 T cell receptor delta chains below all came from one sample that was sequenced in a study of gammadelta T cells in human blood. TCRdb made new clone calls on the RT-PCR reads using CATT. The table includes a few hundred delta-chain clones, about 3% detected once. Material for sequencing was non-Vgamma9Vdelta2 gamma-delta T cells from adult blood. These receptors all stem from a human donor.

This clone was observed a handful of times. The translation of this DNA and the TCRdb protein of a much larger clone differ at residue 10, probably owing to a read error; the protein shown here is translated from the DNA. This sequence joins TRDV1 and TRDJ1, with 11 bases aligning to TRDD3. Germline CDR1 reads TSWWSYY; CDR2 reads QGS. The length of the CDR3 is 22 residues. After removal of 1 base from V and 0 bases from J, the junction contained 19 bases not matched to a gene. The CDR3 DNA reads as TGTGCTCTTGGGGAACGGCCTTCCTACAGGTACTGGGGGATAGCCTACACCGATAAACTCATCTTT. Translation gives CALGERPSYRYWGIAYTDKLIF.

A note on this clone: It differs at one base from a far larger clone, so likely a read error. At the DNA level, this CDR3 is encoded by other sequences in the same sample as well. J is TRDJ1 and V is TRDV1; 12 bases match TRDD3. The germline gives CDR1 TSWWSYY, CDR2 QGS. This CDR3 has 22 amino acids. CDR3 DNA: TGTGCTCTTGGGGAAAGGTCGTCCGATACTGGGGGATACTGGGGGTACACTGATAAACTCATCTTT. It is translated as CALGERSSDTGGYWGYTDKLIF.

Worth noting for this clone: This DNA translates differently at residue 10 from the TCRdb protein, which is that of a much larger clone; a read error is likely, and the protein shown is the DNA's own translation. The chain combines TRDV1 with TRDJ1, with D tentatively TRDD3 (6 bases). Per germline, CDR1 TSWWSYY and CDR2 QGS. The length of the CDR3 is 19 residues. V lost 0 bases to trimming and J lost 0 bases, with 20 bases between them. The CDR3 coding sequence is TGTGCTCTTGGGGAACTTGACGTACTGAGGGATAGGTACACCGATAAACTCATCTTT. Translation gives CALGELDVLRDRYTDKLIF.

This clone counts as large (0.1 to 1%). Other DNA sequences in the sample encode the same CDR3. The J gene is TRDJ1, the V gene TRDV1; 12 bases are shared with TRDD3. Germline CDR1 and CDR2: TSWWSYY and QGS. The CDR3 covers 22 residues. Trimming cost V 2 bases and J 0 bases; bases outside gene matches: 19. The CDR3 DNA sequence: TGTGCTCTTGGGGAAAGGTCGTCCGATACTGGGGGATACTGGGGGTACACCGATAAACTCATCTTT. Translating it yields CALGERSSDTGGYWGYTDKLIF.

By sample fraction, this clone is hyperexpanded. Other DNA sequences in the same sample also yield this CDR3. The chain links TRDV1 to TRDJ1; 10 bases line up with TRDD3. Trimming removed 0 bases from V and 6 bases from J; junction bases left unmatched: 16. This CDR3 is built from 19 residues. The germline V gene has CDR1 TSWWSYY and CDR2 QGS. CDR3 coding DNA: TGTGCTCTTGGGGAACTAGCTTCCCCCAGACTGGGGGATCCTCATAAACTCATCTTT. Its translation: CALGELASPRLGDPHKLIF.

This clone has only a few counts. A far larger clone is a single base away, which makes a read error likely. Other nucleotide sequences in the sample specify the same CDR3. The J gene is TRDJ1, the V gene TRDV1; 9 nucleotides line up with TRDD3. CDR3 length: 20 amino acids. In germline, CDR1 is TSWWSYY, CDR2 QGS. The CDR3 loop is CALGEQGIWYWGRITDKLIF. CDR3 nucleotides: TGTGCACTTGGGGAACAGGGGATCTGGTACTGGGGGAGAATCACCGATAAACTCATCTTT.

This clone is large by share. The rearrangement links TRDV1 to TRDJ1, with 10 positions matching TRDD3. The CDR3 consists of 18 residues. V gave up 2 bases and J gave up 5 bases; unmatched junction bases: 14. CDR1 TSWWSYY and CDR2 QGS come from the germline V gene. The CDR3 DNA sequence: TGTGCTCTTGGGGAAGGTGACTACGGGGGATACGCTGGAGATAAACTCATCTTT. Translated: CALGEGDYGGYAGDKLIF.

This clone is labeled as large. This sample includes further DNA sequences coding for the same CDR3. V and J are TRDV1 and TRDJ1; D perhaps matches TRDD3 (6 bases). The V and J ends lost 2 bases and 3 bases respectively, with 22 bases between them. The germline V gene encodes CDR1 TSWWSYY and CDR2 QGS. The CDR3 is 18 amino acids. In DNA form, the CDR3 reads TGTGCTCTTGGGGAAAAAATTGCCTATAACTGGGAGGCCGATAAACTCATCTTT. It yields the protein CALGEKIAYNWEADKLIF.

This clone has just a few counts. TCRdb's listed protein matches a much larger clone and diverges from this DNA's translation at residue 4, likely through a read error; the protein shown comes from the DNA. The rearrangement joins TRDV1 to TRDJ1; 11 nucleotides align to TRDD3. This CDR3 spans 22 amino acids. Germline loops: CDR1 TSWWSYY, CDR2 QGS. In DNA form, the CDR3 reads TGTGCTCTTGTGGAACGGCCTTCCTACTGGTACTGGGGGATAGCCTACACCGATAAACTCATCTTT. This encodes CALVERPSYWYWGIAYTDKLIF.

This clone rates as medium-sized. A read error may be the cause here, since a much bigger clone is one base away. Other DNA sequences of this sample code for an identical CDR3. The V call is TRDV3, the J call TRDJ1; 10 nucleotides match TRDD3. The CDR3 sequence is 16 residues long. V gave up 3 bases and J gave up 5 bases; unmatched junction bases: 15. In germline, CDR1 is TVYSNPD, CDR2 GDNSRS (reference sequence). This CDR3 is CAFRPSGDTGTDKLIF. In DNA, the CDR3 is TGTGCCTTCCGGCCTTCGGGGGATACGGGCACTGATAAACTCATCTTT.

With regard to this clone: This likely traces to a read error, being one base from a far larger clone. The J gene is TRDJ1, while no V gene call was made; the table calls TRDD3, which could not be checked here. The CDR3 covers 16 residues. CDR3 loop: CAVGYWGIQYTDKLIF. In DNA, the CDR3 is TGTGCTGTGGGGTACTGGGGGATACAGTACACTGATAAACTCATCTTT.

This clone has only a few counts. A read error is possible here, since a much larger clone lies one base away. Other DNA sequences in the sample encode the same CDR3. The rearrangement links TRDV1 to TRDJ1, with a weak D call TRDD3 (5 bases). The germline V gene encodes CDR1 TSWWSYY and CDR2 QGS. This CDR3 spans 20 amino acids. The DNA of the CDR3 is TGTGCTCTTGGGGAAAGGAAACTACTGTTCGGGGAATCGTACACTGATAAACTCATCTTT. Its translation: CALGERKLLFGESYTDKLIF.

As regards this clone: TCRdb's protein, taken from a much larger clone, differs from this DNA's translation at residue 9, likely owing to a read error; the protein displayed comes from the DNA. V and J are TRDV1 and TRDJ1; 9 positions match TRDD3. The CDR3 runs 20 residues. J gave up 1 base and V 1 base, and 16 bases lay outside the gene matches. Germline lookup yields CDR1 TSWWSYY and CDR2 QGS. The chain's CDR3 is CALGEQGIRYWGRITDKLIF. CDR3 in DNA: TGTGCTCTTGGGGAACAGGGGATCCGGTACTGGGGGAGAATCACCGATAAACTCATCTTT.

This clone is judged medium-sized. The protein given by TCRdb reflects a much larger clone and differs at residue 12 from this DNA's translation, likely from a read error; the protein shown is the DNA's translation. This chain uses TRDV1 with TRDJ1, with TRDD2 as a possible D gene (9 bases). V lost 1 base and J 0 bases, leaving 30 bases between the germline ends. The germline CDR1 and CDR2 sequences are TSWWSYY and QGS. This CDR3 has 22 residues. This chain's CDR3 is CALGERPSYWYGGIAYTDKLIF. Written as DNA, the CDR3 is TGTGCTCTTGGGGAACGGCCTTCCTACTGGTACGGGGGGATAGCCTACACCGATAAACTCATCTTT.

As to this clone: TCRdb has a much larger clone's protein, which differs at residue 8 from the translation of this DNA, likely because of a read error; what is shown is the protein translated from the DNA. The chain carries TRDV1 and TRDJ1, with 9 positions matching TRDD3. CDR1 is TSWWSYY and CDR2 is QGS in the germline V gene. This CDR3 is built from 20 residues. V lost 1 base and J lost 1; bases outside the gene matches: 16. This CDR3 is CALGEQGSWYWGRITDKLIF. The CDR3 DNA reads TGTGCTCTTGGGGAACAGGGGAGCTGGTACTGGGGGAGAATCACCGATAAACTCATCTTT.

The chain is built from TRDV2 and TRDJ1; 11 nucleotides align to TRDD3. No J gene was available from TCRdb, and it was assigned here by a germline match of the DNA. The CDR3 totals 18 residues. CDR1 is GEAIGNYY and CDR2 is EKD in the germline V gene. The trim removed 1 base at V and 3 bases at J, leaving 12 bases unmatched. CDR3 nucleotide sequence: TGTGCCTGTGACACGGTTTCGACTGGGGGATATCCTGCCGATAAACTCATCTTT. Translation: CACDTVSTGGYPADKLIF.

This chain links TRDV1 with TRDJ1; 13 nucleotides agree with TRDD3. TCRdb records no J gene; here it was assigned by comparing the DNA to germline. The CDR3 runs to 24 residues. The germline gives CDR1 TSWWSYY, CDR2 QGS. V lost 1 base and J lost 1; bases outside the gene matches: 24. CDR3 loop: CALGERPSYSYWGIREPVTDKLIF. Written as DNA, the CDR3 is TGTGCTCTTGGGGAACGGCCTTCCTACTCGTACTGGGGGATACGCGAACCGGTCACCGATAAACTCATCTTT.

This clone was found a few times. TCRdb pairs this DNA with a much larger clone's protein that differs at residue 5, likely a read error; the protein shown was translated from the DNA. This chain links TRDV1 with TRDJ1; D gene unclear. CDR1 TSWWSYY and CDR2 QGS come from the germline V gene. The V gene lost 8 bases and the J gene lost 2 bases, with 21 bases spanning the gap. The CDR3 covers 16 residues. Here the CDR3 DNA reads TGTGCTCTTACCGGCTCGGGGCAATTATTAACCGATAAACTCATCTTT. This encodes CALTGSGQLLTDKLIF.

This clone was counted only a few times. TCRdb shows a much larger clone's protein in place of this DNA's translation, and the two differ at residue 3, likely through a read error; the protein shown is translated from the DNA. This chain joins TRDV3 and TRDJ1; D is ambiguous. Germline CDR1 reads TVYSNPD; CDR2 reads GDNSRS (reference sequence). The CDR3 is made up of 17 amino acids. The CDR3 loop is CAIRSLASGPFLDKLIF. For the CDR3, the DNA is TGTGCCATTAGATCTTTGGCTTCTGGCCCTTTTCTCGATAAACTCATCTTT.

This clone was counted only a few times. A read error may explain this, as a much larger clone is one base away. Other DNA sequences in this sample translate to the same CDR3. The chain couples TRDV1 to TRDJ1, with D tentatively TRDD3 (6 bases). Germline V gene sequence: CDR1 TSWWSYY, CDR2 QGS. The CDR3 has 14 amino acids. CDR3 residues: CALGGGENTDKLIF. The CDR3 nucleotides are TGTGCTCTTGGGGGGGGGGAAAACACTGATAAACTCATCTTT.

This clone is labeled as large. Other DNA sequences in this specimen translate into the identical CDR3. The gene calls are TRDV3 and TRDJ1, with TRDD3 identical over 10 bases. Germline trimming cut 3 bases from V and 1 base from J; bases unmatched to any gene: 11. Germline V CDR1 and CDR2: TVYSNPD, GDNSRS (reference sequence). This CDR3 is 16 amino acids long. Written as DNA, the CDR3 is TGTGCCTTCCGGCCTTCGGGGGATACGGGCACCGATAAACTCATCTTT. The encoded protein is CAFRPSGDTGTDKLIF. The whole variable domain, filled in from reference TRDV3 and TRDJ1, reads CDKVTQSSPDQTVASGSEVVLLCTYDTVYSNPDLFWYRIRPDYSFQFVFYGDNSRSEGADFTQGRFSVKHILTQKAFHLVISPVRTEDSATYYCAFRPSGDTGTDKLIFGKGTRVTVEP.

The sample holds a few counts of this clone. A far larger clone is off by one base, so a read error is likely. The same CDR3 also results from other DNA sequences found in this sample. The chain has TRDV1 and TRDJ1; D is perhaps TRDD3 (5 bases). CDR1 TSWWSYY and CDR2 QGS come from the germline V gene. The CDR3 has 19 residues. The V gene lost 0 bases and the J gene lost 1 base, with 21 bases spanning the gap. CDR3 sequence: CALGELGRDRLGVTDKLIF. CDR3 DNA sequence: TGTGCTCTTGGGGAACTCGGTCGAGACCGCCTTGGGGTCACCGATAAACTCATCTTT.

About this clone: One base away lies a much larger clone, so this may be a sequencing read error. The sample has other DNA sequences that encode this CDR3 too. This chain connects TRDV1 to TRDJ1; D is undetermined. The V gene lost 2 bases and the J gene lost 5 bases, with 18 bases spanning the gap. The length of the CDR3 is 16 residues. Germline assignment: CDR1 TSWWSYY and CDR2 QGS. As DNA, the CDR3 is TGTGCTCTTGGGGAAGCGCCCAAATCCCGAATTGATAAACTCATCTTT. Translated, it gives CALGEAPKSRIDKLIF.

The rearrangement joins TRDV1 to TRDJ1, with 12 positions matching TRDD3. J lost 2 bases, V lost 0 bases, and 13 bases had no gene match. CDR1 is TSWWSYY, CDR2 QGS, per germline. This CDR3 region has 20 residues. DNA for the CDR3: TGTGCTCTTGGGGAACTATGTGTACTGGGGGATACCCGGTTAACCGATAAACTCATCTTT. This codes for CALGELCVLGDTRLTDKLIF.

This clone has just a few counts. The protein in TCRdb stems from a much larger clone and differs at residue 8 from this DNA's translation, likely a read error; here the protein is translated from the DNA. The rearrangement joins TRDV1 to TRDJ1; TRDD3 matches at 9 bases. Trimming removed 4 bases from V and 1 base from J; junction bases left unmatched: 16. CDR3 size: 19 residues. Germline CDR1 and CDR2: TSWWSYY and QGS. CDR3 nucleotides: TGTGCTCTTGGGGGTAAGCGCCCCTGGAGGGGATACGGCACCGATAAACTCATCTTT. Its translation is CALGGKRPWRGYGTDKLIF.

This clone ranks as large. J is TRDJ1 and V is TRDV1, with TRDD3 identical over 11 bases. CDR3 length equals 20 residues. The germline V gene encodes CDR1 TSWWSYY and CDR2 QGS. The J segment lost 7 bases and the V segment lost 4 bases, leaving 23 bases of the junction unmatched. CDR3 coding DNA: TGTGCTCTTGGGGCCCCCCCGGGGCTGCTGTGGTGGGGGATACGAGGTAAACTCATCTTT. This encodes CALGAPPGLLWWGIRGKLIF.

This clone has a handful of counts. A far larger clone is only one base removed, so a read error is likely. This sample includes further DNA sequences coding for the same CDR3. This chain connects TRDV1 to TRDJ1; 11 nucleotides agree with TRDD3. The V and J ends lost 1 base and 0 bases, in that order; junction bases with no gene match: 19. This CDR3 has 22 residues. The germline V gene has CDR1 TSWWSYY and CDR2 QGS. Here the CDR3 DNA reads TGTGCTCTTGGGGAACGGCCTTCCTACTGGTACTGGGGGATAGCTTACACCGATAAACTCATCTTT. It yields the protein CALGERPSYWYWGIAYTDKLIF.

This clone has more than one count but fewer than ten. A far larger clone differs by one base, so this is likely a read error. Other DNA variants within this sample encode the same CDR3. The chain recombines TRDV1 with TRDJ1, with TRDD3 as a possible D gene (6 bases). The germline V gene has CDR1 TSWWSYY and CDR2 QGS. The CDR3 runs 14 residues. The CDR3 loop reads CALKVWGSLDKLIF. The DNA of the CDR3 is TGTGCGCTTAAGGTCTGGGGATCCCTCGATAAACTCATCTTT.

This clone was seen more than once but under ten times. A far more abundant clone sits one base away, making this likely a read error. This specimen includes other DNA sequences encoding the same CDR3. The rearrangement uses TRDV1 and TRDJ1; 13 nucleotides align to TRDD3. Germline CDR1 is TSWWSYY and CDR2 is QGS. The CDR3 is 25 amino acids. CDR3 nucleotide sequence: TGTGCTCTCGGGGAACTGCGATTCCTACCAGATACTGGGGGATACGCAGTACATTACACCGATAAACTCATCTTT. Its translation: CALGELRFLPDTGGYAVHYTDKLIF.

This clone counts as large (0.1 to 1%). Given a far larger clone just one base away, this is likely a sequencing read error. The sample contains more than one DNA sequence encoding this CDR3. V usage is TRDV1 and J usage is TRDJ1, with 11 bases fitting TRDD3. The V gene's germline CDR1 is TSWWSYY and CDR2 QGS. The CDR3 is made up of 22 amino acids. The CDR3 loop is CALGERPSYWYWGIAYTDKLIF. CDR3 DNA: TGTGCTCTTGGGGAACGGCCTTCCTACTGGTACTGGGGGATAGCCTACACAGATAAACTCATCTTT.

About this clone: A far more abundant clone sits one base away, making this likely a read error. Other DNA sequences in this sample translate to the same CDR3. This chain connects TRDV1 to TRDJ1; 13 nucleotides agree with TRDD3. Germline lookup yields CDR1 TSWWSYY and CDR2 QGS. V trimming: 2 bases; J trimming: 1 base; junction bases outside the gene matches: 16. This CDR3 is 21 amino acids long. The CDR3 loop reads CALGESVPPYWGIRGTDKLIF. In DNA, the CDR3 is TGTGCTCTTGGGGAATCGGTTCCTCCCTACTGGGGGATACGAGGCACCGATAAACTCATCTTT.